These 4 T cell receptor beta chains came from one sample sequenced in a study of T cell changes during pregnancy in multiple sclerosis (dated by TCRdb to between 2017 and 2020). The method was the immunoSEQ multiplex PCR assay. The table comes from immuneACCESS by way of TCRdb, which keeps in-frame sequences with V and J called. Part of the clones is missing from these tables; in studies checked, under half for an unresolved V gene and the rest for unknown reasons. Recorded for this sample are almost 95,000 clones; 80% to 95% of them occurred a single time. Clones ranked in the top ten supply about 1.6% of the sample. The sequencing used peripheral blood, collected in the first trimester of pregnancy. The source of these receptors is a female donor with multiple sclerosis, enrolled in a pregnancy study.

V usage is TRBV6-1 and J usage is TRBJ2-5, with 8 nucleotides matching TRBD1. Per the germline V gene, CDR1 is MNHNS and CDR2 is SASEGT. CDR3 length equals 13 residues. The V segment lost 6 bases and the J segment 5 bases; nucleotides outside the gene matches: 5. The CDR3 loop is CASRQGAGETQYF. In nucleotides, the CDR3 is TGTGCCAGCAGGCAGGGGGCTGGGGAGACCCAGTACTTC.

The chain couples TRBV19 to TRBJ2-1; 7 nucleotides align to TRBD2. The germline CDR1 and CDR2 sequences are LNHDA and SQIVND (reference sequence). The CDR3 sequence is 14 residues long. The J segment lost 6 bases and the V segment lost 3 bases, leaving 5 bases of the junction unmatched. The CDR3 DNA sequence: TGTGCCAGTAGTATCGGGGGGTTGGGCAATGAGCAGTTCTTC. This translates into CASSIGGLGNEQFF.

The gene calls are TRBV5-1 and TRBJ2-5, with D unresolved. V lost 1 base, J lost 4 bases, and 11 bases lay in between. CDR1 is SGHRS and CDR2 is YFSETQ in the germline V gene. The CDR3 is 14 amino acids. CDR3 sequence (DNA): TGCGCCAGCAGCTTGAACACAGCCCGAGAGACCCAGTACTTC. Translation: CASSLNTARETQYF.

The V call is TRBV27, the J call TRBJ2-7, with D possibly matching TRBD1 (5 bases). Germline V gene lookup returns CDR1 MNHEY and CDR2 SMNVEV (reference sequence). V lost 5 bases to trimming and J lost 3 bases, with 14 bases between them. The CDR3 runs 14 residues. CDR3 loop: CASSPSDTFYEQYF. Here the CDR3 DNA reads TGTGCCAGCAGTCCATCGGACACCTTCTACGAGCAGTACTTC.